This passage covers 17 T cell receptor beta chains from one sample sequenced in a study of response to subunit inactivated influenza vaccine. TCRdb passed the RT-PCR reads through MiXCR, listing each CDR3 protein once. The table has roughly 550,000 distinct CDR3 sequences, under 30% seen once; the top ten hold approximately 2.9%. These data were likewise used in another study, on T cells expressing NK-cell markers. From that study: The cDNA for TCR beta came from 5'RACE template switching with UMIs.

Sequencing was performed on CD4+ T cells sorted from PBMCs, taken approximately 12 days after vaccination. The receptor set was obtained from a man aged 45 to 65 who received an inactivated influenza vaccine.

This clonotype came up a few times. The gene calls are TRBV12-3 or TRBV12-4 and TRBJ2-1; unclear D gene. The V end was cut by 1 base, the J end by 2 bases, with 6 bases between. The CDR3 is made up of 14 amino acids. In nucleotides, the CDR3 is TGTGCCAGCAGTTTAGATCCCGCCTACAATGAGCAGTTCTTC. As protein: CASSLDPAYNEQFF.

The J gene is TRBJ2-7, the V gene TRBV21-1. TRBV21-1 is reported as a pseudogene. The CDR3 has 10 amino acids. The CDR3 loop reads CASAIYEQYF. Written as DNA, the CDR3 is TGTGCCAGCGCAATCTACGAGCAGTACTTC.

CDR3 residues: CSARDPSGRGNEQFF. The CDR3 bases are TGCAGTGCTAGAGATCCTAGCGGGAGGGGCAATGAGCAGTTCTTC. The chain joins TRBV20-1 to TRBJ2-1; TRBD2 agrees at 12 bases. This CDR3 region has 15 residues. Trimming removed 0 bases from V and 6 bases from J; junction bases left unmatched: 3. Germline CDR1 reads DFQATT; CDR2 reads SNEGSKA (reference sequence).

The chain couples TRBV20-1 to TRBJ2-1; 13 nucleotides align to TRBD2. CDR3 size: 15 residues. Germline loops: CDR1 DFQATT, CDR2 SNEGSKA (reference sequence). V lost 4 bases to trimming and J lost 7 bases; unmatched junction nucleotides: 7. The CDR3 nucleotides read TGCAGTGCTAATCCCGGGACTAGCGGGATTAATGAGCAGTTCTTC. It yields the protein CSANPGTSGINEQFF.

The chain is built from TRBV6-6 and TRBJ2-3; 7 bases match TRBD2. CDR3 size: 13 residues. V was clipped by 5 bases and J by 5 bases; unmatched bases: 4. The germline CDR1 and CDR2 sequences are MNHNY and SVGAGI (reference sequence). CDR3 nucleotides: TGTGCCAGCAGTAGCGGGGCGGGAGATACGCAGTATTTT. This codes for CASSSGAGDTQYF.

This clonotype appeared a few times. The rearrangement links TRBV12-3 or TRBV12-4 to TRBJ2-3; 9 nucleotides line up with TRBD1. The V segment lost 3 bases and the J segment 10 bases; nucleotides outside the gene matches: 8. The CDR3 extends over 14 amino acids. This CDR3 reads CASSFAGQGRAQYF. As DNA, the CDR3 is TGTGCCAGCAGTTTTGCGGGACAGGGAAGGGCGCAGTATTTT.

The chain combines TRBV24-1 with TRBJ2-5, with TRBD1 as a possible D gene (5 bases). This CDR3 comprises 18 residues. Trimming removed 3 bases from V and 2 bases from J, with 21 bases in between. CDR1 KGHDR and CDR2 SFDVKD come from the germline V gene. CDR3 sequence (DNA): TGTGCCACCAGTGATCAGCATATGGCAGGGAACTTTCAAGAGACCCAGTACTTC. Translating it yields CATSDQHMAGNFQETQYF.

The chain recombines TRBV5-1 with TRBJ2-5; D ambiguous. CDR1 SGHRS and CDR2 YFSETQ come from the germline V gene. V lost 1 base to trimming and J lost 5 bases, with 12 bases between them. This CDR3 has 14 amino acids. CDR3 amino acids: CASSLNSIEETQYF. CDR3 nucleotide sequence: TGCGCCAGCAGCTTGAACAGTATAGAGGAGACCCAGTACTTC. The variable domain in full, completed from reference TRBV5-1 and TRBJ2-5, reads KAGVTQTPRYLIKTRGQQVTLSCSPISGHRSVSWYQQTPGQGLQFLFEYFSETQRNKGNFPGRFSGRQFSNSRSEMNVSTLELGDSALYLCASSLNSIEETQYFGPGTRLLVL.

In this sample, this clonotype turned up many times. The rearrangement joins TRBV29-1 to TRBJ2-5; D is tentatively TRBD1 or TRBD2 (6 bases each). CDR1 SQVTM and CDR2 ANQGSEA come from the germline V gene. Trimming took 7 bases from V and 5 from J, leaving 14 bases between them. This CDR3 comprises 12 residues. The CDR3 protein is CSAGGGQETQYF. The CDR3 DNA is TGCAGCGCCGGAGGGGGTCAGGAGACCCAGTACTTC.

The chain is built from TRBV3-1 and TRBJ2-7, with 11 bases fitting TRBD1. In germline, CDR1 is LGHDT, CDR2 YNNKEL (reference sequence). V lost 3 bases and J lost 7; bases outside the gene matches: 8. The CDR3 consists of 15 residues. This CDR3 is CASSQGTGGRVEQYF. CDR3 DNA: TGTGCCAGCAGCCAGGGGACAGGGGGAAGAGTGGAGCAGTACTTC.

J is TRBJ2-3 and V is TRBV7-3, with no clear D. Germline V gene lookup returns CDR1 SGHTA and CDR2 FQGTGA. CDR3 length: 14 residues. V was clipped by 7 bases and J by 1 base, with 12 bases between them. CDR3 coding DNA: TGTGCCAGCACCATGGGGTCCGGCACAGATACGCAGTATTTT. Its protein product is CASTMGSGTDTQYF.

This clonotype has a count of ten or more. This rearrangement joins TRBV30 to TRBJ1-6, with D uncertain. Germline CDR1 is GTSNPN and CDR2 is SVGIG (reference sequence). Trimming took off 5 bases at V and 8 bases at J, with 19 bases between the two ends. The CDR3 has 15 amino acids. CDR3 sequence (DNA): TGTGCCTGGTCCAAACTCCGGATGGAGGATTCACCCCTCCACTTT. Protein sequence: CAWSKLRMEDSPLHF.

V usage is TRBV6-1 and J usage is TRBJ2-7, with D perhaps given as TRBD1 or TRBD2 (6 bases each). The CDR3 consists of 15 residues. Germline CDR1 and CDR2: MNHNS and SASEGT. V lost 4 bases and J 0 bases, leaving 13 bases between the germline ends. CDR3 in DNA: TGTGCCAGCAGTGGGGGGGCCCTTAGCTCCTACGAGCAGTACTTC. This gives the protein CASSGGALSSYEQYF.

This clonotype was picked up a small number of times. The chain has TRBV7-2 and TRBJ2-7; 9 positions match TRBD2. V was pared by 5 bases and J by 3 bases, with 5 bases of the junction left unmatched. CDR3 length: 14 amino acids. Germline V gene lookup returns CDR1 SGHTA and CDR2 FQGNSA. The CDR3 here is CASSPLAGNYEQYF. DNA of the CDR3: TGTGCCAGCAGCCCCCTAGCGGGAAACTACGAGCAGTACTTC.

The rearrangement joins TRBV5-6 to TRBJ1-6; 10 bases line up with TRBD1. The CDR3 contains 16 residues. V was clipped by 1 base and J by 9 bases; unmatched bases: 7. Per germline, CDR1 SGHDT and CDR2 YYEEEE. In DNA form, the CDR3 reads TGTGCCAGCAGCTTGATTGCTCGGGACAGGGGTTCACCCCTCCACTTT. This translates into CASSLIARDRGSPLHF.

The genes are TRBV4-3 and TRBJ2-3; 9 nucleotides match TRBD2. Germline V gene sequence: CDR1 LGHNA, CDR2 YSLEER. The CDR3 length is 14 residues. J gave up 4 bases and V 6 bases, and 5 bases lay outside the gene matches. The CDR3 coding sequence is TGCGCCAGCAGGCGGCGCGGGGGGGCAGATACGCAGTATTTT. Translation gives CASRRRGGADTQYF.

In its sample, this clonotype was seen a few times. This chain uses TRBV15 with TRBJ2-5; 11 nucleotides align to TRBD2. This CDR3 contains 15 residues. Germline CDR1 is LNHNV and CDR2 is YYDKDF (reference sequence). J lost 4 bases, V lost 0 bases, and 1 base had no gene match. As DNA, the CDR3 is TGTGCCACCAGCAGAGAACTAGCGGGAGCAGAGACCCAGTACTTC. This gives the protein CATSRELAGAETQYF.